The 20 T cell receptor beta chains in this list originate from one sample, sequenced in a study of cytomegalovirus exposure and HLA in healthy donors. The primer mix had 60 Vbeta and 13 Jbeta primers. The table came from immunoSEQ multiplex PCR; TCRdb's copy has only in-frame clones and leaves some out. The sample holds about 100,000 clones, about 80% seen once. Sequenced input: PBMCs. These receptors were taken from a man aged 45-60 years in good health and CMV-seropositive.

The J gene is TRBJ2-1, the V gene TRBV6-6; 11 bases are shared with TRBD2. CDR3 size: 15 residues. The V segment lost 4 bases and the J segment 4 bases; nucleotides outside the gene matches: 3. The germline V gene encodes CDR1 MNHNY and CDR2 SVGAGI (reference sequence). As DNA, the CDR3 is TGTGCCAGCAGTTCCGGGACTAGCGGTTACAATGAGCAGTTCTTC. This codes for CASSSGTSGYNEQFF.

This sequence joins TRBV5-1 and TRBJ2-2; unclear D gene. Germline V CDR1 and CDR2: SGHRS, YFSETQ. The CDR3 runs to 16 residues. V shed 0 bases and J shed 0 bases, with 9 bases lying between them. CDR3 sequence: CASSLAVAANTGELFF. Here the CDR3 DNA reads TGCGCCAGCAGCTTGGCGGTCGCGGCGAACACCGGGGAGCTGTTTTTT.

The V gene is TRBV5-4, the J gene TRBJ2-5; 13 bases line up with TRBD2. In germline, CDR1 is SGHNT, CDR2 YYREEE (reference sequence). The CDR3 is 15 amino acids. V gave up 5 bases and J gave up 4 bases; unmatched junction bases: 5. CDR3 region: CASSEGLAGTETQYF. In DNA, the CDR3 is TGTGCCAGCAGTGAGGGACTAGCGGGAACAGAGACCCAGTACTTC.

This rearrangement joins TRBV20-1 to TRBJ1-2, with no clear D. Trimming removed 5 bases from V and 8 bases from J, with 12 bases in between. This CDR3 has 11 amino acids. CDR1 DFQATT and CDR2 SNEGSKA come from the germline V gene (reference sequence). Here the CDR3 DNA reads TGCAGTGCTTCCGACAAACGAGGCTACACCTTC. This gives the protein CSASDKRGYTF.

The chain uses TRBV7-3 and TRBJ2-1, with a possible D match to TRBD1 (6 bases). The V gene lost 0 bases and the J gene lost 6 bases, with 9 bases spanning the gap. This CDR3 is built from 14 residues. Germline loops: CDR1 SGHTA, CDR2 FQGTGA. CDR3 in amino acids: CASSLTTGGNEQFF. CDR3 nucleotide sequence: TGTGCCAGCAGCTTAACGACAGGAGGCAATGAGCAGTTCTTC.

The chain couples TRBV27 to TRBJ1-4, with a possible D match to TRBD1 (5 bases). Germline values: CDR1 MNHEY, CDR2 SMNVEV (reference sequence). V lost 1 base and J 11 bases, leaving 14 bases between the germline ends. The CDR3 has 14 amino acids. The CDR3 protein is CASSLWDLELKLFF. The DNA of the CDR3 is TGTGCCAGCAGTTTATGGGACTTAGAGTTGAAACTGTTTTTT.

V is TRBV4-1 and J is TRBJ2-1, with a tentative D call TRBD1 (6 bases). The CDR3 is made up of 14 amino acids. The germline V gene has CDR1 MGHRA and CDR2 YSYEKL. The ends were cut back, 5 bases at V and 13 bases at J, with 21 bases in the middle. The chain's CDR3 is CASSDTPGGVHQFF. In nucleotides, the CDR3 is TGCGCCAGCAGCGACACGCCTGGGGGCGTACACCAGTTCTTC.

The V gene is TRBV5-1, the J gene TRBJ1-1; D perhaps matches TRBD1 (5 bases). This CDR3 spans 15 amino acids. Trimming left V 0 bases short and J 4 bases short, with 13 bases between. Germline V lookup: CDR1 SGHRS, CDR2 YFSETQ. The CDR3 loop reads CASSLAGGGFTEAFF. The DNA for the CDR3 is TGCGCCAGCAGCTTGGCAGGCGGGGGTTTCACTGAAGCTTTCTTT.

The chain joins TRBV30 to TRBJ1-3, with D perhaps TRBD1 (5 bases). Trimming pared 0 bases from V and 0 bases from J, leaving 9 bases between. The length of the CDR3 is 15 residues. Germline V lookup: CDR1 GTSNPN, CDR2 SVGIG (reference sequence). CDR3 amino acids: CAWSVLGLSGNTIYF. The CDR3 DNA sequence: TGTGCCTGGAGTGTACTGGGGCTCTCTGGAAACACCATATATTTT.

This clone was found a few times. The chain employs TRBV5-5 and TRBJ1-1, with D perhaps matching TRBD1 (5 bases). CDR1 and CDR2 from the germline V gene are SGHKS and YYEKEE (reference sequence). The CDR3 has 19 amino acids. Trimming took off 1 base at V and 1 base at J, with 23 bases between the two ends. Here the CDR3 DNA reads TGTGCCAGCAGCTTGAGGAATAATAGGGCAGGGACTCCGAACACTGAAGCTTTCTTT. It specifies CASSLRNNRAGTPNTEAFF. The complete variable domain, with remaining parts taken from reference TRBV5-5 and TRBJ1-1, reads DAGVTQSPTHLIKTRGQQVTLRCSPISGHKSVSWYQQVLGQGPQFIFQYYEKEERGRGNFPDRFSARQFPNYSSELNVNALLLGDSALYLCASSLRNNRAGTPNTEAFFGQGTRLTVV.

V and J are TRBV5-1 and TRBJ2-2, with 9 nucleotides matching TRBD1. Germline trimming cut 4 bases from V and 4 bases from J; bases unmatched to any gene: 11. There are 17 residues in the CDR3. Germline CDR1 is SGHRS and CDR2 is YFSETQ. The CDR3 loop is CASSIGTGYPSTGELFF. The CDR3 DNA reads as TGCGCCAGCAGCATAGGGACAGGGTATCCAAGCACCGGGGAGCTGTTTTTT.

This chain connects TRBV6-1 to TRBJ2-7; weak D call: TRBD1 (6 bases). V shed 2 bases and J shed 4 bases, with 18 bases lying between them. The germline V gene has CDR1 MNHNS and CDR2 SASEGT. The CDR3 is 16 amino acids. The CDR3 DNA reads TGTGCCAGCAGTGAACCGGCCGGGCCCACAGGGTACGAGCAGTACTTC. Its protein is CASSEPAGPTGYEQYF.

The rearrangement links TRBV12-5 to TRBJ2-2; 8 positions match TRBD1. The V and J ends lost 4 bases and 4 bases, in that order; junction bases with no gene match: 2. The length of the CDR3 is 14 residues. Germline V CDR1 and CDR2: LGHNT, FRNRAP. The CDR3 region has the DNA TGTGCTAGTGGTTCCGGGACAGGCACCGGGGAGCTGTTTTTT. It codes for CASGSGTGTGELFF.

CDR3 in amino acids: CASSLRWGRTETQYF. The CDR3 nucleotides read TGTGCCAGCAGCTTAAGGTGGGGGCGGACAGAGACCCAGTACTTC. The chain couples TRBV11-1 to TRBJ2-5, with D tentatively TRBD1 (6 bases). The CDR3 is 15 amino acids. Trimming stripped 2 bases from V and 4 bases from J, with 14 bases between. Per the germline V gene, CDR1 is SGHAT and CDR2 is FQDESV (reference sequence).

The chain is built from TRBV4-1 and TRBJ1-4; the D is unclear. From germline, CDR1 is MGHRA and CDR2 YSYEKL. V was cut by 0 bases and J by 3 bases, with 5 bases left in between. CDR3 length equals 14 residues. The DNA for the CDR3 is TGCGCCAGCAGCCAAGAGGGAGCTAATGAAAAACTGTTTTTT. This gives the protein CASSQEGANEKLFF.

V usage is TRBV9 and J usage is TRBJ2-3; TRBD2 aligns across 12 bases. V dropped 3 bases and J dropped 5; count of bases not matched to a gene: 13. CDR3 length: 18 residues. CDR1 is SGDLS and CDR2 is YYNGEE in the germline V gene. CDR3 sequence: CASSAHSLAGGEVDTQYF. The CDR3 DNA is TGTGCCAGCAGCGCCCACTCACTAGCGGGGGGCGAGGTAGATACGCAGTATTTT.

The J gene is TRBJ2-5, the V gene TRBV5-6; 7 bases are shared with TRBD1. Per the germline V gene, CDR1 is SGHDT and CDR2 is YYEEEE. This CDR3 contains 14 residues. The J segment lost 2 bases and the V segment lost 6 bases, leaving 7 bases of the junction unmatched. CDR3 sequence: CASTRGGSQETQYF. CDR3 sequence (DNA): TGTGCCAGCACCCGAGGGGGCAGTCAAGAGACCCAGTACTTC.

This clone was seen a handful of times. This sequence joins TRBV4-1 and TRBJ1-1; 11 nucleotides agree with TRBD1. Per germline, CDR1 MGHRA and CDR2 YSYEKL. V gave up 1 base and J gave up 2 bases; unmatched junction bases: 12. The CDR3 extends over 19 amino acids. The CDR3 nucleotides are TGCGCCAGCAGCCAAGTTTCTCTCACGTGGACAGGGGGCAACACTGAAGCTTTCTTT. Encoded protein: CASSQVSLTWTGGNTEAFF.

The V and J genes are TRBV29-1 and TRBJ1-1; no definite D call. Trimming took 4 bases from V and 4 from J, leaving 10 bases between them. CDR1 SQVTM and CDR2 ANQGSEA come from the germline V gene. This CDR3 has 12 amino acids. DNA for the CDR3: TGCAGCGTTGTTAGGAGAGGCACTGAAGCTTTCTTT. It translates to CSVVRRGTEAFF.

V and J are TRBV10-3 and TRBJ2-3; perhaps TRBD1 as D (5 bases). From germline, CDR1 is ENHRY and CDR2 SYGVKD. This CDR3 spans 15 amino acids. Deletions cut 0 bases from V and 3 bases from J, with 10 bases between. CDR3 nucleotides: TGTGCCATCAGTGAGTCAGGGGAAAGGACAGATACGCAGTATTTT. Translated: CAISESGERTDTQYF.